The subject of this entry is one T cell receptor beta chain. Antigen: not known. Germline CDR1 is MNHNS and CDR2 is SASEGT. This CDR3 spans 16 amino acids. V lost 7 bases to trimming and J lost 3 bases, with 21 bases between them. Treatment here: roughly 10-day PBMC culture with coronavirus spike peptide pools or control peptides (ViraFEST assay). None of the healthy vaccine recipients had prior SARS-CoV-2 infection, per negative nucleocapsid antibodies before and after vaccination. Sequencing of the DNA from cultured CD4+ T cells was carried out with the Oncomine TCR Beta short-read assay. The genomic DNA was obtained from cultured CD4+ T cells by extraction with the QIAamp micro DNA kit. MiXCR was run by TCRdb on the PCR reads, yielding one entry per CDR3 protein. The sample contains over 15,000 distinct CDR3 sequences, 35% to 45% of which appear only once. The sample comes from a study of vaccination and CD4 T cells after COVID-19. Across the study: In the convalescent cohort, there were six males and four females, two of them Hispanic. Control cultures were supplied with a CEFX pool, an HIV-1 Nef pool, or no peptide at all.

The input for sequencing was CD4+ T cells from blood, cultured in vitro, taken before SARS-CoV-2 vaccination. This sequence was found in a human donor who received a COVID-19 vaccine. The chain links TRBV6-1 to TRBJ1-2; D call uncertain. CDR3 sequence reads: CASTSRGLSGDYGYTF. The CDR3 DNA reads as TGTGCCAGCACCTCCCGCGGCCTGAGTGGTGACTATGGCTACACCTTC.